Listed below are T cell receptor beta chains from one sample, sequenced in a study of OX40 agonist ivuxolimab in advanced cancers. Only in-frame clones appear in the TCRdb table, and some are missing; sequencing was by immunoSEQ multiplex PCR. The sample yields 35,000 to 45,000 clones, 65% to 90% seen once. The sample consisted of CD4+ or CD8+ T cells sorted from blood, taken in a trial of the OX40 agonist ivuxolimab. These receptor sequences come from an adult with an advanced solid tumor such as melanoma, head and neck, liver or kidney cancer. The CDR3 runs from the conserved cysteine through the conserved F or W. D genes are given only for firm matches. The size field is filled for only some rows; it gives once, few, many or a size class.

clone size: NA; V gene: TRBV4-1; D gene: TRBD2; J gene: TRBJ2-1; CDR3 length: 18; CDR3 protein: CASSQEASTSGIYNEQFF; CDR3 DNA: TGCGCCAGCAGCCAAGAGGCCTCCACTAGCGGGATATACAATGAGCAGTTCTTC
clone size: once; V gene: TRBV7-9; D gene: NA; J gene: TRBJ1-1; CDR3 length: 14; CDR3 protein: CASSRGLENTEAFF; CDR3 DNA: TGTGCCAGCAGCCGCGGACTCGAGAACACTGAAGCTTTCTTT
clone size: NA; V gene: TRBV19; D gene: NA; J gene: TRBJ1-1; CDR3 length: 15; CDR3 protein: CASSIGIRVNTEAFF; CDR3 DNA: TGTGCCAGTAGTATAGGAATCCGGGTGAACACTGAAGCTTTCTTT
clone size: NA; V gene: TRBV7-6; D gene: NA; J gene: TRBJ2-7; CDR3 length: 15; CDR3 protein: CASSFRTGPSYEQYF; CDR3 DNA: TGTGCCAGCAGCTTCCGGACGGGACCCTCCTACGAGCAGTACTTC
clone size: NA; V gene: TRBV14; D gene: NA; J gene: TRBJ2-7; CDR3 length: 13; CDR3 protein: CASSQGSWDEQYF; CDR3 DNA: TGTGCCAGCAGCCAAGGTAGTTGGGACGAGCAGTACTTC
clone size: NA; V gene: TRBV11-3; D gene: NA; J gene: TRBJ2-4; CDR3 length: 15; CDR3 protein: CARLPGSLAKNIQYF; CDR3 DNA: TGTGCCAGGCTACCAGGGTCCTTAGCCAAAAACATTCAGTACTTC
clone size: NA; V gene: TRBV4-2; D gene: TRBD2; J gene: TRBJ2-3; CDR3 length: 17; CDR3 protein: CASSQPLAGEITDTQYF; CDR3 DNA: TGTGCCAGCAGCCAACCACTAGCGGGAGAGATCACAGATACGCAGTATTTT
clone size: NA; V gene: TRBV30; D gene: TRBD1; J gene: TRBJ2-3; CDR3 length: 14; CDR3 protein: CAWQDRGRTDTQYF; CDR3 DNA: TGTGCCTGGCAGGACAGGGGGCGTACAGATACGCAGTATTTT
clone size: NA; V gene: TRBV4-1; D gene: NA; J gene: TRBJ1-5; CDR3 length: 15; CDR3 protein: CASSPRDLSNQPQHF; CDR3 DNA: TGCGCCAGCAGCCCCAGGGATTTGAGCAATCAGCCCCAGCATTTT
clone size: NA; V gene: TRBV2; D gene: TRBD1; J gene: TRBJ1-6; CDR3 length: 15; CDR3 protein: CASSESGQNNSPLHF; CDR3 DNA: TGTGCCAGCAGTGAGTCGGGACAGAATAATTCACCCCTCCACTTT
clone size: NA; V gene: TRBV28; D gene: TRBD2; J gene: TRBJ2-7; CDR3 length: 17; CDR3 protein: CASSFPRIAGDGYEQYF; CDR3 DNA: TGTGCCAGCAGTTTCCCCCGTATAGCGGGAGATGGGTACGAGCAGTACTTC
clone size: NA; V gene: TRBV9; D gene: NA; J gene: TRBJ1-2; CDR3 length: 11; CDR3 protein: CASQTADGYTF; CDR3 DNA: TGTGCCAGCCAAACGGCGGATGGCTACACCTTC
clone size: once; V gene: TRBV5-6; D gene: NA; J gene: TRBJ1-5; CDR3 length: 12; CDR3 protein: CASSLRAQPQHF; CDR3 DNA: TGTGCCAGCAGCTTGAGAGCTCAGCCCCAGCATTTT
clone size: NA; V gene: TRBV6-1; D gene: TRBD2; J gene: TRBJ2-1; CDR3 length: 15; CDR3 protein: CASLQTSGRYNEQFF; CDR3 DNA: TGTGCCAGCCTACAGACTAGCGGGAGATACAATGAGCAGTTCTTC
clone size: NA; V gene: TRBV11-2; D gene: TRBD2; J gene: TRBJ2-1; CDR3 length: 15; CDR3 protein: CASSVSGGAYNEQFF; CDR3 DNA: TGTGCCAGCAGCGTAAGCGGGGGGGCCTACAATGAGCAGTTCTTC
clone size: NA; V gene: TRBV9; D gene: NA; J gene: TRBJ2-7; CDR3 length: 15; CDR3 protein: CASSQRQDNSYEQYF; CDR3 DNA: TGTGCCAGCAGCCAGCGACAGGACAACTCCTACGAGCAGTACTTC
clone size: NA; V gene: TRBV7-2; D gene: NA; J gene: TRBJ1-4; CDR3 length: 14; CDR3 protein: CASSPRTDNEKLFF; CDR3 DNA: TGTGCCAGCAGCCCTAGGACAGACAATGAAAAACTGTTTTTT
clone size: NA; V gene: TRBV5-1; D gene: NA; J gene: TRBJ2-1; CDR3 length: 13; CDR3 protein: CASSSGAYNEQFF; CDR3 DNA: TGCGCCAGCAGCTCGGGTGCATACAATGAGCAGTTCTTC
clone size: NA; V gene: TRBV9; D gene: NA; J gene: TRBJ2-7; CDR3 length: 15; CDR3 protein: CASSVGDGSSYEQYF; CDR3 DNA: TGTGCCAGCAGCGTAGGGGACGGGAGCTCCTACGAGCAGTACTTC